One sample yielded the 3 T cell receptor beta chains listed below, sequenced in a study of T cells in narcolepsy. Repertoires were generated with immunoSEQ multiplex PCR, while TCRdb's copy carries only in-frame clones and drops some. Altogether over 30,000 clones are present, about nine tenths being singletons, with the ten largest covering 0.8% to 0.95%. Material: CD45RA- memory CD4+ T cells from PBMCs. Receptors were obtained from a human donor with narcolepsy.

This clone was recorded only once. The J gene is TRBJ1-5, the V gene TRBV6-5, with 10 bases identical to TRBD1. The CDR3 extends over 15 amino acids. Germline values: CDR1 MNHEY, CDR2 SVGAGI. The ends lost 5 bases at V and 7 bases at J; junction bases unmatched: 8. The CDR3 spells CASSANGQGVQPQHF. The CDR3 region has the DNA TGTGCCAGCAGTGCCAACGGACAGGGGGTACAGCCCCAGCATTTT.

The rearrangement joins TRBV6-6 to TRBJ2-7, with 7 bases identical to TRBD2. Germline V CDR1 and CDR2: MNHNY, SVGAGI (reference sequence). The CDR3 runs 14 residues. After removal of 2 bases from V and 2 bases from J, the junction contained 3 bases not matched to a gene. CDR3 sequence: CASSYAGVTYEQYF. As DNA, the CDR3 is TGTGCCAGCAGTTACGCGGGGGTAACCTACGAGCAGTACTTC.

The chain employs TRBV7-3 and TRBJ2-3; D is tentatively TRBD1 or TRBD2 (5 bases each). V gave up 5 bases and J gave up 2 bases, with 14 bases separating them. CDR1 and CDR2 from the germline V gene are SGHTA and FQGTGA. The CDR3 covers 15 residues. CDR3: CASSKRGVYTDTQYF. As DNA, the CDR3 is TGTGCCAGCAGCAAAAGGGGAGTCTACACAGATACGCAGTATTTT.